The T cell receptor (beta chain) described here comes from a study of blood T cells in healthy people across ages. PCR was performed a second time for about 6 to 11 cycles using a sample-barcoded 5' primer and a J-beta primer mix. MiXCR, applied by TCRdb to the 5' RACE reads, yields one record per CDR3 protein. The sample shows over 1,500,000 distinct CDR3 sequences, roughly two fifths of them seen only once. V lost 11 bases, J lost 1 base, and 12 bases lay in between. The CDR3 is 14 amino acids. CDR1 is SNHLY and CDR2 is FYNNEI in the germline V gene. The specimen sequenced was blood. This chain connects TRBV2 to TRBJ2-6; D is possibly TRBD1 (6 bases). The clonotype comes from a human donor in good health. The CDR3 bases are TGTGCCGGCAAGGGACAATCTGGGGCCAACGTCCTGACTTTC. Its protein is CAGKGQSGANVLTF.